The 31 T cell receptor beta chains presented below share a single source sample, sequenced in a study of cytotoxic CD8 clonotypes in ibrutinib-treated CLL. Sequencing used immunoSEQ multiplex PCR; TCRdb keeps in-frame clones, though not all of them. Of some 63,000 clones in the sample, over 75% are singletons; the top ten hold approximately 3%. Sample: PBMCs, taken after 12 months of ibrutinib treatment. Every receptor here comes from a human donor with chronic lymphocytic leukemia.

A single count supports this clone. The rearrangement links TRBV7-9 to TRBJ1-1; TRBD1 is a possible D gene (5 bases). Germline loops: CDR1 SEHNR, CDR2 FQNEAQ (reference sequence). The CDR3 totals 12 residues. V gave up 5 bases and J gave up 7 bases, with 11 bases separating them. Written as DNA, the CDR3 is TGTGCCAGCAGCCCAGGGACCCTTGAAGCTTTCTTT. Amino acid sequence: CASSPGTLEAFF.

V and J are TRBV28 and TRBJ2-4; no clear D gene. The CDR3 consists of 13 residues. The germline V gene has CDR1 MDHEN and CDR2 SYDVKM. Trimming cost V 6 bases and J 0 bases, with 6 bases left between them. The CDR3 reads CASSQLAKNIQYF. CDR3 nucleotide sequence: TGTGCCAGCAGCCAACTAGCCAAAAACATTCAGTACTTC.

As for this clone: The DNA is left out, because the CDR3 cannot be placed on it with certainty; the CDR3 is given as TCRdb lists it. This sequence joins TRBV7-2 and TRBJ2-4; no DNA check was done on the table's D call, TRBD1. Germline loops: CDR1 SGHTA, CDR2 FQGNSA. Both ends counted, the CDR3 spans 16 residues. The CDR3 sequence is CASSLVGTGAMSTVYF.

This clone was counted between two and nine times. The chain employs TRBV4-2 and TRBJ2-7; D may be TRBD2 (7 bases). V lost 0 bases to trimming and J lost 0 bases, with 15 bases between them. This CDR3 spans 17 amino acids. Germline V gene sequence: CDR1 LGHNA, CDR2 YNFKEQ. Here the CDR3 reads CASSQDPWEGDSYEQYF. The CDR3 DNA reads as TGTGCCAGCAGCCAAGATCCGTGGGAGGGGGACTCCTACGAGCAGTACTTC.

The chain joins TRBV2 to TRBJ1-5; D is unresolved. CDR3 size: 15 residues. Deletions cut 3 bases from V and 2 bases from J, with 11 bases between. Germline V gene lookup returns CDR1 SNHLY and CDR2 FYNNEI. This CDR3 reads CASSDRTIGNQPQHF. CDR3 nucleotides: TGTGCCAGCAGTGACCGCACAATCGGCAATCAGCCCCAGCATTTT.

The rearrangement uses TRBV7-9 and TRBJ1-1; D remains ambiguous. The germline gives CDR1 SEHNR, CDR2 FQNEAQ (reference sequence). V lost 4 bases, J lost 10 bases, and 10 bases lay in between. This CDR3 region has 11 residues. DNA for the CDR3: TGTGCCAGCAGCTCCGCCAAGGGAGCTTTCTTT. Translating gives CASSSAKGAFF.

This clone was observed a few times. The genes are TRBV14 and TRBJ1-1, with unresolved D. The CDR3 is 12 residues long. V lost 6 bases, J lost 1 base, and 6 bases lay in between. From germline, CDR1 is SGHDN and CDR2 FVKESK. The CDR3 DNA reads as TGTGCCAGCAGATATGGGAACACTGAAGCTTTCTTT. Amino acids: CASRYGNTEAFF.

The chain carries TRBV6-1 and TRBJ2-7; 8 nucleotides match TRBD1. Trimming cost V 5 bases and J 3 bases; bases outside gene matches: 6. Germline V gene sequence: CDR1 MNHNS, CDR2 SASEGT. CDR3 size: 14 residues. The CDR3 reads CASSRGQVNYEQYF. The CDR3 DNA follows: TGTGCCAGCAGTCGGGGACAGGTCAACTACGAGCAGTACTTC.

J is TRBJ1-4 and V is TRBV6-5, with D unresolved. The germline V gene has CDR1 MNHEY and CDR2 SVGAGI. The CDR3 consists of 15 residues. Trimming took off 4 bases at V and 0 bases at J, with 9 bases between the two ends. The CDR3 region is CASSLNPATNEKLFF. Written as DNA, the CDR3 is TGTGCCAGCAGTTTGAATCCTGCAACTAATGAAAAACTGTTTTTT.

The chain couples TRBV9 to TRBJ2-3; the D gene is possibly TRBD2 (6 bases). CDR1 and CDR2 (germline): SGDLS, YYNGEE. V dropped 2 bases and J dropped 2 bases, with 18 bases sitting between them. The CDR3 is 17 residues long. The CDR3 nucleotides read TGTGCCAGCAGCGTCGGAATCTGGCGGGACGACACAGATACGCAGTATTTT. This translates into CASSVGIWRDDTDTQYF.

The V call is TRBV27, the J call TRBJ1-1, with 7 bases lining up with TRBD1. Germline CDR1 MNHEY, CDR2 SMNVEV (reference sequence). V was pared by 3 bases and J by 8 bases, with 6 bases of the junction left unmatched. The CDR3 totals 13 residues. The CDR3 loop reads CASSLGIRGEAFF. The CDR3 bases are TGTGCCAGCAGTTTGGGAATCAGGGGGGAAGCTTTCTTT.

On this clone itself: Other nucleotide sequences in the sample specify the same CDR3. V usage is TRBV27 and J usage is TRBJ1-3; no firm D call. Trimming removed 6 bases from V and 0 bases from J, with 6 bases in between. Germline V CDR1 and CDR2: MNHEY, SMNVEV (reference sequence). The CDR3 sequence is 13 residues long. The chain's CDR3 is CASSSNSGNTIYF. CDR3 DNA: TGTGCCAGCAGCTCTAACTCTGGAAACACCATATATTTT.

The chain couples TRBV2 to TRBJ1-3; D remains unclear. The CDR3 spans 14 residues. Germline CDR1 and CDR2: SNHLY and FYNNEI. The ends were cut back, 2 bases at V and 0 bases at J, with 5 bases in the middle. CDR3 coding DNA: TGTGCCAGCAGTGAAATGCGCTCTGGAAACACCATATATTTT. This codes for CASSEMRSGNTIYF.

This clone was detected only once. The chain has TRBV5-5 and TRBJ1-2, with TRBD1 matching 7 bases. The CDR3 is 13 residues long. Germline-derived CDR1 and CDR2 are SGHKS and YYEKEE (reference sequence). J lost 6 bases, V lost 4 bases, and 6 bases had no gene match. In DNA, the CDR3 is TGTGCCAGCAGCCGGGACAGAATTCATGGCTACACCTTC. This translates into CASSRDRIHGYTF.

The CDR3 here is CASNPTAYRSRNTEAFF. The CDR3, as DNA: TGTGCCAGTAACCCGACAGCTTACCGCTCCAGGAACACTGAAGCTTTCTTT. The J gene is TRBJ1-1, the V gene TRBV19; D is possibly TRBD1 (5 bases). The CDR3 covers 17 residues. Germline V gene sequence: CDR1 LNHDA, CDR2 SQIVND (reference sequence). V was trimmed by 7 bases and J by 1 base, leaving 22 bases between them.

The chain links TRBV18 to TRBJ2-3; D gene unclear. CDR1 is KGHSH and CDR2 is LQKENI in the germline V gene. Trimming pared 4 bases from V and 6 bases from J, leaving 14 bases between. The CDR3 contains 14 residues. CDR3 DNA: TGTGCCAGCTCACTTACGACCCCGCCCGATACGCAGTATTTT. As protein: CASSLTTPPDTQYF.

The rearrangement uses TRBV18 and TRBJ2-5; TRBD1 matches at 11 bases. This CDR3 has 16 residues. J gave up 4 bases and V 4 bases, and 8 bases lay outside the gene matches. Germline lookup yields CDR1 KGHSH and CDR2 LQKENI. The CDR3 nucleotides read TGTGCCAGCTCACGCCGGGACAGGGGGACAGGAGAGACCCAGTACTTC. It codes for CASSRRDRGTGETQYF.

V usage is TRBV29-1 and J usage is TRBJ2-5; D unclear. The CDR3 spans 16 residues. Germline V gene data show CDR1 as SQVTM and CDR2 as ANQGSEA. Here the CDR3 reads CSVLKPGISPQETQYF. In nucleotides, the CDR3 is TGCAGTGTCCTTAAGCCGGGCATATCGCCCCAAGAGACCCAGTACTTC.

The V gene is TRBV4-2, the J gene TRBJ1-4; 10 positions agree with TRBD1. CDR3 length: 16 residues. Trimming cost V 4 bases and J 8 bases; bases outside gene matches: 10. Germline CDR1 LGHNA, CDR2 YNFKEQ. CDR3 in amino acids: CASSPLDRGSSEKLFF. CDR3 DNA: TGTGCCAGCAGCCCCTTGGACAGGGGGTCGAGCGAAAAACTGTTTTTT.

This chain joins TRBV7-6 and TRBJ2-3, with no clear D. This CDR3 has 14 amino acids. The V gene's germline CDR1 is SGHVS and CDR2 FNYEAQ. Trimming pared 2 bases from V and 6 bases from J, leaving 12 bases between. CDR3 sequence: CASSLRSYSDTQYF. The CDR3 nucleotides are TGTGCCAGCAGCTTAAGAAGTTATTCGGATACGCAGTATTTT.

This clone is medium-sized by share. This chain joins TRBV19 and TRBJ1-5; 11 bases agree with TRBD1. J gave up 7 bases and V 5 bases, and 4 bases lay outside the gene matches. Germline values: CDR1 LNHDA, CDR2 SQIVND (reference sequence). The CDR3 runs 14 residues. This chain's CDR3 is CASSLGQGEQPQHF. The DNA for the CDR3 is TGTGCCAGTAGTTTGGGACAGGGGGAACAGCCCCAGCATTTT.

The chain recombines TRBV19 with TRBJ2-3, with TRBD2 matching over 8 bases. The germline V gene encodes CDR1 LNHDA and CDR2 SQIVND (reference sequence). The length of the CDR3 is 14 residues. V lost 8 bases, J lost 2 bases, and 6 bases stayed unmatched. CDR3 region: CASSGTSTTDTQYF. The CDR3 DNA is TGTGCCAGTTCCGGGACTAGTACCACAGATACGCAGTATTTT.

The CDR3 region has the DNA TGTGCCAGCACCTTAAGGAGCACAGATACGCAGTATTTT. Protein sequence: CASTLRSTDTQYF. V and J are TRBV27 and TRBJ2-3; D is unresolved. V lost 7 bases to trimming and J lost 0 bases, with 8 bases between them. The CDR3 spans 13 residues. Germline loops: CDR1 MNHEY, CDR2 SMNVEV (reference sequence).

The gene calls are TRBV6-1 and TRBJ1-1, with D tentatively TRBD1 (5 bases). The CDR3 is 19 residues long. Germline values: CDR1 MNHNS, CDR2 SASEGT. Trimming left V 2 bases short and J 1 base short, with 23 bases between. CDR3 loop: CASSEKVFLQGTTNTEAFF. Here the CDR3 DNA reads TGTGCCAGCAGTGAAAAAGTCTTTCTGCAGGGCACGACGAACACTGAAGCTTTCTTT.

V usage is TRBV11-2 and J usage is TRBJ1-2, with 9 bases identical to TRBD1. The junction had 6 bases not matched to a gene; V was cut back by 1 base and J by 3 bases. CDR1 and CDR2 from the germline V gene are SGHAT and FQNNGV. The CDR3 is made up of 16 amino acids. For the CDR3, the DNA is TGTGCCAGCAGCTTAGGAAGGGACAGGGACGACTATGGCTACACCTTC. Residues: CASSLGRDRDDYGYTF.

V is TRBV7-8 and J is TRBJ2-1; no reliable D call. The CDR3 length is 16 residues. The V end was cut by 0 bases, the J end by 3 bases, with 12 bases between. Germline-derived CDR1 and CDR2 are SGHVS and FQNEAQ. CDR3 region: CASSLAPALNYNEQFF. CDR3 nucleotide sequence: TGTGCCAGCAGCTTAGCCCCCGCCCTGAACTACAATGAGCAGTTCTTC.

V is TRBV28 and J is TRBJ1-5; D unclear. The CDR3 is 15 amino acids. Trimming shortened V by 3 bases and J by 0 bases, and 9 bases separated the two germline ends. Germline loops: CDR1 MDHEN, CDR2 SYDVKM. CDR3 residues: CASSFGGNSNQPQHF. Written as DNA, the CDR3 is TGTGCCAGCAGTTTTGGAGGGAATAGCAATCAGCCCCAGCATTTT.

The chain uses TRBV11-2 and TRBJ2-7; 7 bases fit TRBD1. Germline values: CDR1 SGHAT, CDR2 FQNNGV. J gave up 3 bases and V 1 base, and 6 bases lay outside the gene matches. The CDR3 runs to 15 residues. DNA of the CDR3: TGTGCCAGCAGCTTAGGACCGGGACAGAACTACGAGCAGTACTTC. Its protein product is CASSLGPGQNYEQYF.

The chain links TRBV4-2 to TRBJ2-1, with 11 positions matching TRBD2. The V gene end was trimmed by 0 bases and the J gene end by 8 bases; junction bases not matched to a gene: 9. CDR1 is LGHNA and CDR2 is YNFKEQ in the germline V gene. CDR3 size: 17 residues. The CDR3 DNA is TGTGCCAGCAGCCAAGAGTTTCAGGCTAGCGGGAGGCATGAGCAGTTCTTC. It specifies CASSQEFQASGRHEQFF.

The V call is TRBV5-1, the J call TRBJ2-5; D remains ambiguous. CDR1 and CDR2 (germline): SGHRS, YFSETQ. V lost 0 bases, J lost 2 bases, and 8 bases lay in between. The CDR3 contains 14 residues. DNA for the CDR3: TGCGCCAGCAGCTTGGGGGTGACTCAAGAGACCCAGTACTTC. It encodes CASSLGVTQETQYF.

This clone occurred once. This chain links TRBV19 with TRBJ2-5; D remains ambiguous. Trimming took 3 bases from V and 4 from J, leaving 15 bases between them. The CDR3 totals 15 residues. The V gene's germline CDR1 is LNHDA and CDR2 SQIVND (reference sequence). The CDR3 protein is CASSIRFGRGETQYF. The CDR3, as DNA: TGTGCCAGTAGTATTAGGTTCGGCCGTGGAGAGACCCAGTACTTC.